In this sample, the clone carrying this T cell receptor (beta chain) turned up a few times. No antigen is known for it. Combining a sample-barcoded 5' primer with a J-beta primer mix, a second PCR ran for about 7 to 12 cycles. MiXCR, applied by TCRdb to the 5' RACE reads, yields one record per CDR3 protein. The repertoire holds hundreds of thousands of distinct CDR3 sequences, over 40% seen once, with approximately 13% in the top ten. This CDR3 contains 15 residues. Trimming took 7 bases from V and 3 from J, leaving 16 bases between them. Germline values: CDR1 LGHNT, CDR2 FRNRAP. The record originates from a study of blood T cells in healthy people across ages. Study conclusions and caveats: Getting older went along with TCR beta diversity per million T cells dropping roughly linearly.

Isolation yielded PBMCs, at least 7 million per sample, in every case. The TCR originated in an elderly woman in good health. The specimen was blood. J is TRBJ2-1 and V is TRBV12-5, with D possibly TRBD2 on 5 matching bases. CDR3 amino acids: CASAPPGLNYNEQFF. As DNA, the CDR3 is TGTGCTAGTGCCCCCCCGGGGTTGAACTACAATGAGCAGTTCTTC.